Listed here is a single TCR beta chain. Germline CDR1 reads SGHTA; CDR2 reads FQGNSA. With 7 bases removed from V and 3 bases from J, the gap between germline ends came to 15 bases. The CDR3 extends over 14 amino acids. The sample is drawn from a study of T-cell reconstitution after alpha-beta-depleted transplantation in children. For TCRbeta, the library was prepared with unique molecular identifiers. TCRdb re-derived calls from the PCR reads in MiXCR, one entry per CDR3 protein. The sample consists of about 690,000 distinct CDR3 sequences, roughly 17% of them appearing once. The chain is built from TRBV7-2 and TRBJ1-1; D ambiguous. This sequence was found in a human donor who donated a stem cell graft to a child with acute myeloid leukemia. Here the sequenced sample was PBMCs from the stem cell graft donor, taken from the stem cell graft. The CDR3 here is CASTLIWEDTEAFF. For the CDR3, the DNA is TGTGCCAGCACCCTTATATGGGAGGACACTGAAGCTTTCTTT.